A single sample gave rise to the 11 T cell receptor beta chains below, sequenced in a study of T cells in Graves' hyperthyroidism and ophthalmopathy. The investigators amplified TCR beta CDR3 regions from RNA transcripts. RT-PCR in the first round (using the HTBI primer set) targeted the TCR CDR3. TCRdb used MiXCR to reprocess the multiplex PCR reads, holding one entry per CDR3 protein. The table shows some 650,000 distinct CDR3 sequences, with roughly 15% occurring only once. Sequencing input: blood. The origin of the receptors is a woman aged 35 to 49 with Graves' ophthalmopathy.

The gene calls are TRBV29-1 and TRBJ2-1, with D tentatively TRBD2 (6 bases). Germline CDR1 is SQVTM and CDR2 is ANQGSEA. This CDR3 has 12 amino acids. V was clipped by 4 bases and J by 9 bases, with 13 bases between them. As DNA, the CDR3 is TGCAGCGTTGGAGGAGAGGGAGGTGAGCAGTTCTTC. Translating gives CSVGGEGGEQFF.

This clonotype has ten or more counts. V is TRBV5-1 and J is TRBJ1-5, with no clear D. V lost 10 bases and J 6 bases, leaving 11 bases between the germline ends. The CDR3 covers 11 residues. Germline CDR1 reads SGHRS; CDR2 reads YFSETQ. The CDR3: CALAVGQPQHF. The CDR3 DNA sequence: TGCGCCCTAGCGGTCGGTCAGCCCCAGCATTTT. Drawing the rest from reference TRBV5-1 and TRBJ1-5, the complete variable domain is KAGVTQTPRYLIKTRGQQVTLSCSPISGHRSVSWYQQTPGQGLQFLFEYFSETQRNKGNFPGRFSGRQFSNSRSEMNVSTLELGDSALYLCALAVGQPQHFGDGTRLSIL.

This clonotype was recorded once. The V and J genes are TRBV27 and TRBJ2-1; 8 bases fit TRBD2. CDR1 and CDR2 from the germline V gene are MNHEY and SMNVEV (reference sequence). Trimming removed 4 bases from V and 4 bases from J; junction bases left unmatched: 9. The CDR3 is made up of 16 amino acids. In DNA form, the CDR3 reads TGTGCCAGCAGTTCCAGCGGGGGCTCACCTTACAATGAGCAGTTCTTC. Residues: CASSSSGGSPYNEQFF.

This chain joins TRBV5-1 and TRBJ1-1; tentatively, D is TRBD1 (5 bases). Germline-derived CDR1 and CDR2 are SGHRS and YFSETQ. The CDR3 loop spans 14 amino acids. Trimming shortened V by 5 bases and J by 1 base, and 12 bases separated the two germline ends. CDR3 region: CASSDGQTNTEAFF. The CDR3 DNA is TGCGCCAGCAGTGACGGACAAACGAACACTGAAGCTTTCTTT.

V gene TRBV6-1 combines with J gene TRBJ2-5; D is unresolved. Germline V gene lookup returns CDR1 MNHNS and CDR2 SASEGT. The V end was cut by 10 bases, the J end by 5 bases, with 11 bases between. This CDR3 is 11 amino acids long. The CDR3 bases are TGTGCCACAAAGACGGCTGAGACCCAGTACTTC. Protein product: CATKTAETQYF.

The CDR3 DNA follows: TGTGCCAGCAGCTCATCCGGGGGATATGGGGACATTCAGTACTTC. Amino acids: CASSSSGGYGDIQYF. This rearrangement joins TRBV7-9 to TRBJ2-4; D possibly corresponds to TRBD2 (6 bases). V shed 4 bases and J shed 8 bases, with 18 bases lying between them. The CDR3 is 15 amino acids. Germline-derived CDR1 and CDR2 are SEHNR and FQNEAQ (reference sequence).

There are many counts of this clonotype. Compared with germline, one end of the junction differs, possibly owing to a read error. The V gene is TRBV5-1, the J gene TRBJ2-1; perhaps TRBD2 as D (5 bases). This CDR3 region has 15 residues. Germline V lookup: CDR1 SGHRS, CDR2 YFSETQ. In nucleotides, the CDR3 is TGTGCCAGCAGCTCGTCGGGGAGATCCTACAATGAGCAGTTCTTC. Protein: CASSSSGRSYNEQFF.

This rearrangement joins TRBV24-1 to TRBJ2-7; TRBD1 might be the D (6 bases). CDR3 length: 14 residues. Trimming stripped 4 bases from V and 4 bases from J, with 13 bases between. From germline, CDR1 is KGHDR and CDR2 SFDVKD. CDR3 in DNA: TGTGCCACCAGTGAAGGGGGTCTGCGTTACGAGCAGTACTTC. Translated, it gives CATSEGGLRYEQYF.

V is TRBV20-1 and J is TRBJ2-3; D ambiguous. Trimming cost V 6 bases and J 3 bases, with 7 bases left between them. In germline, CDR1 is DFQATT, CDR2 SNEGSKA (reference sequence). The CDR3 is made up of 11 amino acids. The CDR3 loop is CSASITDTQYF. CDR3 nucleotides: TGCAGTGCAAGTATTACAGATACGCAGTATTTT.

Details on this clonotype: A single base separates this from a much larger clone, so it may be a read error. Here the CDR3 omits its conserved ending phenylalanine or tryptophan, so a read error is the likely source. The rearrangement links TRBV29-1 to TRBJ2-2; D is ambiguous. The CDR3 runs to 14 residues. Trimming stripped 3 bases from V and 0 bases from J, with 8 bases between. In germline, CDR1 is SQVTM, CDR2 ANQGSEA. CDR3 loop: CSVDPSSNTGELFC. CDR3 sequence (DNA): TGCAGCGTTGATCCCAGTTCGAACACCGGGGAGCTGTTTTGT.

The chain uses TRBV6-1 and TRBJ1-4; a weak D match, TRBD1 (5 bases). The germline CDR1 and CDR2 sequences are MNHNS and SASEGT. Trimming took 6 bases from V and 1 from J, leaving 18 bases between them. The CDR3 is made up of 17 amino acids. CDR3 nucleotide sequence: TGTGCCAGCAGCTCCTTTGGGGCAGGTCAAACTAATGAAAAACTGTTTTTT. Protein product: CASSSFGAGQTNEKLFF.